This is a list of T cell receptor beta chains from one sample in a study of early T cells in non-severe SARS-CoV-2 infection. TCRdb re-called the 5' RACE reads through MiXCR, storing one row per CDR3 protein. The repertoire holds about 99,000 distinct CDR3 sequences, 16% seen once, with 0.95% to 1.5% in the top ten. Sequencing was carried out using whole blood. The receptors derive from an adult who was a healthcare worker with PCR-confirmed SARS-CoV-2 infection or an uninfected control (not recorded which). The CDR3 runs from the conserved cysteine through the conserved F or W. A D gene is named only where the DNA matches it firmly. A clone size is listed for some rows: how often the clone was seen (once, few, many), or a class if it is expanded.

clone_size j_call v_call d_call cdr3_nt cdr3_aa
few TRBJ2-7 TRBV7-9 . TGTGCCAGCAGCTTATGGGTGAGCTACGAGCAGTACTTC CASSLWVSYEQYF
few TRBJ2-7 TRBV7-6 TRBD2 TGTGCCAGCAGCCCCCGAGGTAGCGGGGGGGGTTACGAGCAGTACTTC CASSPRGSGGGYEQYF
few TRBJ2-1 TRBV19 TRBD1 TGTGCCAGTAGTCAGGACAGGGCTTTTGGGAATGAGCAGTTCTTC CASSQDRAFGNEQFF
few TRBJ2-7 TRBV21-1 . TGTGCCAGCAGCAAGCAGGACGGTCCCTACGAGCAGTACTTC CASSKQDGPYEQYF
few TRBJ2-3 TRBV7-6 TRBD2 TGTGCCAGCACTCACGGGGGAGGGCTCCCAGATACGCAGTATTTT CASTHGGGLPDTQYF
. TRBJ2-1 TRBV20-1 . TGCAGTGCTAGAGACGGGGGCCGCTGGGACAATGAGCAGTTCTTC CSARDGGRWDNEQFF
. TRBJ2-7 TRBV6-5 . TGTGCCAGCAGTTACGTAGGGAGATCCTACGAGCAGTACTTC CASSYVGRSYEQYF
. TRBJ2-7 TRBV11-2 TRBD2 TGTGCCAGCAGCTTTGGGACTAGCGCCTACGAGCAGTACTTC CASSFGTSAYEQYF
few TRBJ2-5 TRBV27 . TGTGCCAGCAGTGGCACTAGGCTAGAGACCCAGTACTTC CASSGTRLETQYF
. TRBJ2-1 TRBV12-3/TRBV12-4 TRBD1 TGTGCCAGCAGCCGGACAGGGGATCCCAATGAGCAGTTCTTC CASSRTGDPNEQFF
. TRBJ1-5 TRBV28 . TGTGCCAGTACGGGGGGGATTCAGCCCCAGCATTTT CASTGGIQPQHF
many TRBJ1-2 TRBV6-2/TRBV6-3 . TGTGCCAGCAGTTACAGCGGCAGTCTACCCGACTATGGCTACACCTTC CASSYSGSLPDYGYTF
. TRBJ1-2 TRBV12-3/TRBV12-4 . TGTGCCAGCAGTTTAGTGACGACAATGACAAACTATGGCTACACCTTC CASSLVTTMTNYGYTF